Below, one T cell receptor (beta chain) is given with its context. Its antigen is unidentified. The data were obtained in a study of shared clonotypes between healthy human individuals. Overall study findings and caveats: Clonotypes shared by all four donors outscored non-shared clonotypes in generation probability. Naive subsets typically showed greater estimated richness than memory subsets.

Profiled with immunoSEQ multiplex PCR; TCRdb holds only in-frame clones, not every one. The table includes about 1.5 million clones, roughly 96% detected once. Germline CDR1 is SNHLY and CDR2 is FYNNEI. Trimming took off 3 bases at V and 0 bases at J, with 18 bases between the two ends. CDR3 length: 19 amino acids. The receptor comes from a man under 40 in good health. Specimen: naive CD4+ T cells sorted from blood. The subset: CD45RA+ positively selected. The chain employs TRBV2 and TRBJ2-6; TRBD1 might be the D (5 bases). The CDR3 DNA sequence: TGTGCCAGCAGTGACTTCGGCCAGGGAATGCGCTCTGGGGCCAACGTCCTGACTTTC. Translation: CASSDFGQGMRSGANVLTF.